One T cell receptor beta chain is described in this entry. Germline-derived CDR1 and CDR2 are SQVTM and ANQGSEA. V dropped 8 bases and J dropped 1 base, with 16 bases sitting between them. The length of the CDR3 is 14 residues. Each cell subset's genomic DNA was divided evenly among several immunoSEQ plates. Replicate PCRs for unsorted PBMC used around 270 ng DNA (about 27,000 T cell genomes). Profiled with immunoSEQ multiplex PCR; TCRdb holds only in-frame clones, not every one. The repertoire holds about half a million clones, with over 60% as singletons. The data stem from a study of shared clonotypes between healthy human individuals.

The genes are TRBV29-1 and TRBJ2-3, with D possibly being TRBD1 (5 bases). This TCR derives from a woman between 40 and 50 years old in good health. Some clones in this sample may be carry-over from other donors' samples. The sample consisted of PBMCs. The CDR3 reads CSSPGSLGTDTQYF. As DNA, the CDR3 is TGCAGCTCGCCAGGGTCCCTTGGCACAGATACGCAGTATTTT.